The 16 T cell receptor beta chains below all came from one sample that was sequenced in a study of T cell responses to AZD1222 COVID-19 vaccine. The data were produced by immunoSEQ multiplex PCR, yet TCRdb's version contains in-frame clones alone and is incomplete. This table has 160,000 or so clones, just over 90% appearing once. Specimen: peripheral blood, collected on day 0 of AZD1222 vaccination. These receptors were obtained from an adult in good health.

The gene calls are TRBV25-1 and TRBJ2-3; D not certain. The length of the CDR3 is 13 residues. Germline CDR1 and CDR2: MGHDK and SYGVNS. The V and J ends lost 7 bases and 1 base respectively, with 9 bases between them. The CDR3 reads CASKDAGTDTQYF. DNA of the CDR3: TGTGCCAGCAAGGATGCGGGCACAGATACGCAGTATTTT.

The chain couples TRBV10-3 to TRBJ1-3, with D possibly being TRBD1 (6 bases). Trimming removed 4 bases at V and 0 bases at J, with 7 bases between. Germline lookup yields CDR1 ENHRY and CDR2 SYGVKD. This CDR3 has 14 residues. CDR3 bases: TGTGCCATCAGTGCCAGGGGCTCTGGAAACACCATATATTTT. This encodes CAISARGSGNTIYF.

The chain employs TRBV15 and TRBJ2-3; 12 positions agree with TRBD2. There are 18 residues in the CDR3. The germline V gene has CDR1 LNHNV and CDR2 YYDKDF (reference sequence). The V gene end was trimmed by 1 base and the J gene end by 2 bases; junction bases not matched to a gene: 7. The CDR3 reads CATSRAASGRASTDTQYF. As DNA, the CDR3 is TGTGCCACCAGCAGAGCGGCTAGCGGGAGGGCATCCACAGATACGCAGTATTTT.

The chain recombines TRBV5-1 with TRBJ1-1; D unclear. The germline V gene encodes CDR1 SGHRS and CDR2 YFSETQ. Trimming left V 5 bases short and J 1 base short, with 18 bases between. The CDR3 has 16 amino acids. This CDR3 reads CASSGRSSVANTEAFF. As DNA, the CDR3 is TGCGCCAGCAGTGGAAGAAGTAGTGTCGCGAACACTGAAGCTTTCTTT.

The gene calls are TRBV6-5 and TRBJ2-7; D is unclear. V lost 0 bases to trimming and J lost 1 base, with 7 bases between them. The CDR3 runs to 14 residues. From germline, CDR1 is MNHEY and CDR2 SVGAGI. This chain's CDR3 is CASSYSPGSYEQYF. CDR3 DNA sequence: TGTGCCAGCAGTTACTCACCCGGATCCTACGAGCAGTACTTC.

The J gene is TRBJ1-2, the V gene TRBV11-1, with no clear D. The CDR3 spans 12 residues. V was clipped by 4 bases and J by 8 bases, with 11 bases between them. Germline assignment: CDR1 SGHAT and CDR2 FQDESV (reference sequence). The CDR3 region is CASSSGSLGYTF. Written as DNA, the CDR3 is TGTGCCAGCAGCTCGGGCTCCCTCGGCTACACCTTC.

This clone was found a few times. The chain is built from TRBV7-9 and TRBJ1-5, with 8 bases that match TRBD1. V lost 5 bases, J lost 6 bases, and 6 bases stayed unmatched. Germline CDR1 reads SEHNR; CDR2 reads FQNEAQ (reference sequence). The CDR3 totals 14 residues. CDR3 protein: CASSPGGLLQPQHF. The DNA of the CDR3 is TGTGCCAGCAGCCCAGGGGGCCTACTTCAGCCCCAGCATTTT.

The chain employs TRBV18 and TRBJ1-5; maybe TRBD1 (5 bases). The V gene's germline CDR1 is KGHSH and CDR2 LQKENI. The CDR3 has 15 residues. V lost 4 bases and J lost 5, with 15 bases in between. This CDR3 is CASSLGTLGDQPQHF. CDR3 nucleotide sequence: TGTGCCAGCTCACTGGGGACCCTAGGGGATCAGCCCCAGCATTTT.

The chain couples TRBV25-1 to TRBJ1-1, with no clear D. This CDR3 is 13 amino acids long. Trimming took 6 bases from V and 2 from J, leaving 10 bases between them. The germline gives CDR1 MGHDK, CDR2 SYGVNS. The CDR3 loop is CASRMKVNTEAFF. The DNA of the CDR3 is TGTGCCAGCAGAATGAAGGTAAACACTGAAGCTTTCTTT.

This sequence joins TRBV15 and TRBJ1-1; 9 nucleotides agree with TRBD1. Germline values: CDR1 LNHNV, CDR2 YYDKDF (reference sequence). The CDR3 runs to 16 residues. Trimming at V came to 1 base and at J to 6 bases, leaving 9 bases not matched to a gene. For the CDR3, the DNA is TGTGCCACCAGCAGAGGGTTCGGGACAGGGTCCCCTGAAGCTTTCTTT. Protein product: CATSRGFGTGSPEAFF.

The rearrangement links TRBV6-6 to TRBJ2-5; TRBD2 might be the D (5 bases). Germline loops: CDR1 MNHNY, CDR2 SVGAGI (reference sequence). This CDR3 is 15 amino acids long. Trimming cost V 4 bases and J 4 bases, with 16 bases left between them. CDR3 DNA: TGTGCCAGCAGTTCTGGTCCGGGGATAGGAGAGACCCAGTACTTC. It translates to CASSSGPGIGETQYF.

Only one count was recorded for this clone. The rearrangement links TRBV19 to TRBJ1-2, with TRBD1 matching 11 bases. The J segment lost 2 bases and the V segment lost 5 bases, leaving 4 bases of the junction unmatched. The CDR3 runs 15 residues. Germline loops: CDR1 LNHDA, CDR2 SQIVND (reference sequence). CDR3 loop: CASSFRTGGNYGYTF. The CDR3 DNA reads TGTGCCAGTAGTTTTAGGACAGGGGGCAACTATGGCTACACCTTC.

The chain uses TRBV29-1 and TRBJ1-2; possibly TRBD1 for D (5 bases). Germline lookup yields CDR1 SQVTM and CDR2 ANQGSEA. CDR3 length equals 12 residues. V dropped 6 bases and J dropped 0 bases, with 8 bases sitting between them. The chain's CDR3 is CSVRGSNYGYTF. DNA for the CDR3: TGCAGCGTGCGGGGGTCTAACTATGGCTACACCTTC.

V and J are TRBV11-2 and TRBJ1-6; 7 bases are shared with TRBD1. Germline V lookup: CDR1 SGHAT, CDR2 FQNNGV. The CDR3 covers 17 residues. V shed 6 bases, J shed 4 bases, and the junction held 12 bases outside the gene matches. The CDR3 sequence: CASSSGGGGQYNSPLHF. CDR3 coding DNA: TGTGCCAGCAGTTCAGGAGGGGGCGGCCAATATAATTCACCCCTCCACTTT. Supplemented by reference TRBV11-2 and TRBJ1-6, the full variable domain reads EAGVAQSPRYKIIEKRQSVAFWCNPISGHATLYWYQQILGQGPKLLIQFQNNGVVDDSQLPKDRFSAERLKGVDSTLKIQPAKLEDSAVYLCASSSGGGGQYNSPLHFGNGTRLTVT.

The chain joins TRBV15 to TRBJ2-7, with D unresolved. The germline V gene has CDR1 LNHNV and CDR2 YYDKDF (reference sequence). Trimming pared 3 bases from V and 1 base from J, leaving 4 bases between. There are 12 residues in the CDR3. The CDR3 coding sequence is TGTGCCACCAGCAGGGGTTCCTACGAGCAGTACTTC. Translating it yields CATSRGSYEQYF.

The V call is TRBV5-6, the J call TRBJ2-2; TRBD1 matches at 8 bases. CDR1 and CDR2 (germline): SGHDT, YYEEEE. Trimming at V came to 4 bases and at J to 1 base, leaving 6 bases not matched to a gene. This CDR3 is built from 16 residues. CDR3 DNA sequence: TGTGCCAGCAGCATACCCGGACAGGGGAACACCGGGGAGCTGTTTTTT. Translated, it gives CASSIPGQGNTGELFF.